The T cell receptor beta chain under discussion was sequenced for a study of human T cells and chemical hapten exposure. CDR3 length equals 14 residues. The V gene lost 5 bases and the J gene lost 6 bases, with 15 bases spanning the gap. Germline V gene sequence: CDR1 MNHEY, CDR2 SVGEGT. The library labeled individual cDNA molecules by adding unique molecular identifiers to them. TCRdb independently ran MiXCR on the RACE reads; one entry per CDR3 protein. The sample includes 100,000 to 120,000 distinct CDR3 sequences, under 40% of them seen just once. Time point indicated: patch test 3, about 24 weeks after DPC sensitization. Indicated treatment: therapeutic diphenylcyclopropenone sensitization with weekly scalp DPC. Unfractionated whole blood served as the source for total RNA extraction.

The specimen was whole blood, collected in connection with sensitization to the hapten diphenylcyclopropenone (DPC). The TCR comes from a man aged 35-49 years with alopecia areata. Some clones in this sample may be carry-over from other donors' samples. This chain connects TRBV6-2 or TRBV6-3 to TRBJ2-3; D unclear. The CDR3 sequence is CASSPDGLGDTQYF. The CDR3 bases are TGTGCCAGCAGTCCGGACGGCCTGGGGGATACGCAGTATTTT.